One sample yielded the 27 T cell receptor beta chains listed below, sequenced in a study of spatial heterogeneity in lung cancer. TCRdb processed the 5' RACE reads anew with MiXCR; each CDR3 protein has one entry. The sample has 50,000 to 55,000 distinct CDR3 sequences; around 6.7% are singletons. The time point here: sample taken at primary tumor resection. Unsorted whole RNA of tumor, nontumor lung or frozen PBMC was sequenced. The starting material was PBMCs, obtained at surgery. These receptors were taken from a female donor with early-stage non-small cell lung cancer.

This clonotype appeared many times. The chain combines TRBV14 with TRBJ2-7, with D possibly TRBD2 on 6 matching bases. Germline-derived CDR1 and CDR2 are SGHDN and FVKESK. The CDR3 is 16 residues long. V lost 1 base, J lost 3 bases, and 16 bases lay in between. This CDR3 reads CASSQGYGGGYYEQYF. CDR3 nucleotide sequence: TGTGCCAGCAGCCAAGGGTACGGGGGTGGCTACTACGAGCAGTACTTC.

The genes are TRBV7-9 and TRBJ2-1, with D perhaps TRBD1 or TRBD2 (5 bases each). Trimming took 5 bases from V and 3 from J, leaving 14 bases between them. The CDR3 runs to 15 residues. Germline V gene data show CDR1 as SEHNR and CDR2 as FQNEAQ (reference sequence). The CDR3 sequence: CASSRRGAGYNEQFF. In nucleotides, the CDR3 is TGTGCCAGCAGCCGCAGAGGGGCCGGCTACAATGAGCAGTTCTTC.

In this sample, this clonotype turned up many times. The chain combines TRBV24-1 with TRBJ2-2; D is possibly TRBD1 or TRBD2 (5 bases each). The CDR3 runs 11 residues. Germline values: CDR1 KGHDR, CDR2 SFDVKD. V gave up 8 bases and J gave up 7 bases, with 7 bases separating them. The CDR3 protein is CATKGSGELFF. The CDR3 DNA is TGTGCCACCAAGGGGAGCGGGGAGCTGTTTTTT.

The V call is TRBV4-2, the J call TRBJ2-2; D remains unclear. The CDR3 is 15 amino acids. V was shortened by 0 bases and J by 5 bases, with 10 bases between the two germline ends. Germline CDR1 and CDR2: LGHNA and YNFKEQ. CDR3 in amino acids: CASSQDQPDTGELFF. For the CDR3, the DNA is TGTGCCAGCAGCCAAGATCAACCAGATACCGGGGAGCTGTTTTTT.

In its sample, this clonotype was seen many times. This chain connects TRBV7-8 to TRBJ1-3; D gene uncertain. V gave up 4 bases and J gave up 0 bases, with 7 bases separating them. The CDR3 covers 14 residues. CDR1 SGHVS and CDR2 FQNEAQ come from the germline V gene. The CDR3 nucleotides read TGTGCCAGCAGCTGGTTCAACTCTGGAAACACCATATATTTT. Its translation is CASSWFNSGNTIYF.

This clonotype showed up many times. The CDR3 DNA sequence: TGTGCCAGCAGTCGGACAGAGAATTCACCCCTCCACTTT. Protein sequence: CASSRTENSPLHF. J is TRBJ1-6 and V is TRBV28, with D maybe TRBD1 (6 bases). This CDR3 has 13 residues. Germline-derived CDR1 and CDR2 are MDHEN and SYDVKM. Trimming removed 5 bases at V and 7 bases at J, with 9 bases between.

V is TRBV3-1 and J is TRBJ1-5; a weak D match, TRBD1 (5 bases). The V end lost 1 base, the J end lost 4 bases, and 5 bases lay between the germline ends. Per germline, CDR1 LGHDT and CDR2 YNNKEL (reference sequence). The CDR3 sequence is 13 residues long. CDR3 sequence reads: CASSQGQNQPQHF. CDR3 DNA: TGTGCCAGCAGCCAAGGACAGAATCAGCCCCAGCATTTT.

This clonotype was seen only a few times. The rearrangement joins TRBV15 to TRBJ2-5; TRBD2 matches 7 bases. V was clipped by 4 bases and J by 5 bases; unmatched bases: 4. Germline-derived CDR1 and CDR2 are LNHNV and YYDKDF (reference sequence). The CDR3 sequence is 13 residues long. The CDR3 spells CATSTSGWETQYF. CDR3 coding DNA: TGTGCCACCAGCACTAGCGGTTGGGAGACCCAGTACTTC.

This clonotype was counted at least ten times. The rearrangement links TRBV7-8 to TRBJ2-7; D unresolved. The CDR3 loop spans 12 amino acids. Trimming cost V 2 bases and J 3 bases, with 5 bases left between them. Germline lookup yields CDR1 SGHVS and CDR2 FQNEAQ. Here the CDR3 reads CASSLLYYEQYF. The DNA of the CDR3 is TGTGCCAGCAGCTTACTGTACTACGAGCAGTACTTC.

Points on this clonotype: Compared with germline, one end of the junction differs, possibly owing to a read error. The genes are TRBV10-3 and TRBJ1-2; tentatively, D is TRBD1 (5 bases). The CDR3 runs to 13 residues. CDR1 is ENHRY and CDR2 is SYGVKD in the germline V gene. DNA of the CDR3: TGTGTCATCAGCCAAGGAGGGACGTGGGGCTACACCTTC. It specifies CVISQGGTWGYTF.

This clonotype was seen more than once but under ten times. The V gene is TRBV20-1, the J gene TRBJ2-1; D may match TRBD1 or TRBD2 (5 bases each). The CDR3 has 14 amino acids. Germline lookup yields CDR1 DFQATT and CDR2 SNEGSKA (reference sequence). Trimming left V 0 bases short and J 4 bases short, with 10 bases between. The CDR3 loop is CSARDGARYNEQFF. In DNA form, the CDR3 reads TGCAGTGCTAGAGACGGGGCCAGGTACAATGAGCAGTTCTTC.

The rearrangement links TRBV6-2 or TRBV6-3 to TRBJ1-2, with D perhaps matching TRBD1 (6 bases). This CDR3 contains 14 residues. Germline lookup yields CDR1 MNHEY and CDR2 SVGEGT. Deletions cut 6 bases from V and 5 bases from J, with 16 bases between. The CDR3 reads CASSPLGRGYGYTF. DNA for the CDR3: TGTGCCAGCAGCCCCCTCGGCAGGGGATATGGCTACACCTTC.

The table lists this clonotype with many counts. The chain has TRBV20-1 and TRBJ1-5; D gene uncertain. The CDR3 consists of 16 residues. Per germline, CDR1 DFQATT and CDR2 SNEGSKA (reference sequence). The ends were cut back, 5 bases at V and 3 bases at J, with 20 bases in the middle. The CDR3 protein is CSAFPLSRSSNQPQHF. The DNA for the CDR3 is TGCAGTGCTTTCCCTCTATCGCGTAGTTCCAATCAGCCCCAGCATTTT.

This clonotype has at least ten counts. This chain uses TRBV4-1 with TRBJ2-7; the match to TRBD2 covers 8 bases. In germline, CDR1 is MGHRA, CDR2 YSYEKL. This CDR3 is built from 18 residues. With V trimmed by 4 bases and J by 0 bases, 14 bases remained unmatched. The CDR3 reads CASSRGPWTSPSSYEQYF. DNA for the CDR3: TGCGCCAGCAGCCGGGGACCTTGGACTAGCCCGAGCTCCTACGAGCAGTACTTC.

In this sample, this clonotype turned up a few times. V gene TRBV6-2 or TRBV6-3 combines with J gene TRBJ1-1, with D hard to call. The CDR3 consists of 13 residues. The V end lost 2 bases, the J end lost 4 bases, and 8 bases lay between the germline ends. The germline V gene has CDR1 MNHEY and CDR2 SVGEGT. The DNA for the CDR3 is TGTGCCAGCAGTTACGAGTGGGTCACTGAAGCTTTCTTT. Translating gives CASSYEWVTEAFF.

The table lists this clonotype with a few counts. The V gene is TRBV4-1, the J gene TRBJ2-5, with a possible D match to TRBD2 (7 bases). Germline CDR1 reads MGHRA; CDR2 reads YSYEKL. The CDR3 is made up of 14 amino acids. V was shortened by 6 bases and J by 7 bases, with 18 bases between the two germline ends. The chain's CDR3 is CASRGAARGGTQYF. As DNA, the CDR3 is TGCGCCAGCAGGGGGGCAGCCCGCGGGGGGACCCAGTACTTC.

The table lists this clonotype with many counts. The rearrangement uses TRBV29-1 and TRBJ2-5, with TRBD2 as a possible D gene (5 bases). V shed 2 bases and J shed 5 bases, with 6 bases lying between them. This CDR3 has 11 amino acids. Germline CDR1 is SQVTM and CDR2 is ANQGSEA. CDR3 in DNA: TGCAGCGTTGAAAGAGGGGAGACCCAGTACTTC. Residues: CSVERGETQYF.

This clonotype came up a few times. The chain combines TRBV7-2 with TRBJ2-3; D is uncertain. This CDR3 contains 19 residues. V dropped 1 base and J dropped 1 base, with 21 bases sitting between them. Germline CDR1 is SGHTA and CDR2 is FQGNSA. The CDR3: CASSLESPGPDWGTDTQYF. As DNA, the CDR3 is TGTGCCAGCAGCTTAGAAAGCCCGGGCCCTGATTGGGGCACAGATACGCAGTATTTT. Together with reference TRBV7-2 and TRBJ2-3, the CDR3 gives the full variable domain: GAGVSQSPSNKVTEKGKDVELRCDPISGHTALYWYRQSLGQGLEFLIYFQGNSAPDKSGLPSDRFSAERTGGSVSTLTIQRTQQEDSAVYLCASSLESPGPDWGTDTQYFGPGTRLTVL.

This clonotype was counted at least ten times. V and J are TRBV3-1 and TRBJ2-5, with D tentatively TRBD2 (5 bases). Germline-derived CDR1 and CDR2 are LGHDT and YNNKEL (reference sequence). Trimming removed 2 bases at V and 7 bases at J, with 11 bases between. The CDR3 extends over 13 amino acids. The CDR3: CASSQRGWATQYF. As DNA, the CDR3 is TGTGCCAGCAGCCAAAGAGGGTGGGCGACCCAGTACTTC.

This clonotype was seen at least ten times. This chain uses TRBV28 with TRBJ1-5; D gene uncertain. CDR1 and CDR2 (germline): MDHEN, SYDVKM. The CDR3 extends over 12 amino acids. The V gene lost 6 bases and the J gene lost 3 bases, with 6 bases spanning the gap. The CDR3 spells CASRQVNQPQHF. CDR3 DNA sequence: TGTGCCAGCAGGCAGGTCAATCAGCCCCAGCATTTT.

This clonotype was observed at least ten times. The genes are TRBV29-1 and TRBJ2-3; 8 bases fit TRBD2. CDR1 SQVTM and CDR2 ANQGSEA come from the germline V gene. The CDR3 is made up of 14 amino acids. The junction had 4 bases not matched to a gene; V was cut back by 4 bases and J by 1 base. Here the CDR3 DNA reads TGCAGCGTTGTCCGTAGCGGGGGCACAGATACGCAGTATTTT. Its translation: CSVVRSGGTDTQYF.

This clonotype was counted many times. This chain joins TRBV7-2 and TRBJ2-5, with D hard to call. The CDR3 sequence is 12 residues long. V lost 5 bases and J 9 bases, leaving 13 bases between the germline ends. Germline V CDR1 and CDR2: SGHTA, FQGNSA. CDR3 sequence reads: CASSPPGRAQYF. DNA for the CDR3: TGTGCCAGCAGCCCCCCAGGAAGGGCCCAGTACTTC. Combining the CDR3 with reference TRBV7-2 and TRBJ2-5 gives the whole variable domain GAGVSQSPSNKVTEKGKDVELRCDPISGHTALYWYRQSLGQGLEFLIYFQGNSAPDKSGLPSDRFSAERTGGSVSTLTIQRTQQEDSAVYLCASSPPGRAQYFGPGTRLLVL.

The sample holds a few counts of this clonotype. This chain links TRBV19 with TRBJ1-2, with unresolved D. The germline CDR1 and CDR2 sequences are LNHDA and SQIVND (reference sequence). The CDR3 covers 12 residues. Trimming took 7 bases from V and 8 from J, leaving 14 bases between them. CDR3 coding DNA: TGTGCCAGTACTTCGCAGGCCCTGGGCTACACCTTC. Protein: CASTSQALGYTF.

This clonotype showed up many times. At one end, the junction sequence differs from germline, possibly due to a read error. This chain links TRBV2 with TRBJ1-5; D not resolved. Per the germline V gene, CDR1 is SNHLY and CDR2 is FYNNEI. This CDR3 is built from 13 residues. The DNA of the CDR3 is TGTGCCAGCGGTGATCAGAGCAATCAGCCCCAGCATTTT. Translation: CASGDQSNQPQHF.

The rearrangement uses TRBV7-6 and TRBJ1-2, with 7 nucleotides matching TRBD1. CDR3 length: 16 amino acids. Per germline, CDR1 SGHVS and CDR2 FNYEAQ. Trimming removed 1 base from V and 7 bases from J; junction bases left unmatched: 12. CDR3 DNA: TGTGCCAGCAGCTTAGGCCCGACAGGGTTGATTCGTGGCTACACCTTC. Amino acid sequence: CASSLGPTGLIRGYTF.

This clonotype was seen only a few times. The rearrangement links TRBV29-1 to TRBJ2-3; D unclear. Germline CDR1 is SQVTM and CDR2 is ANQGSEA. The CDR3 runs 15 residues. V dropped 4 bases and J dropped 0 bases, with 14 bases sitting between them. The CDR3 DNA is TGCAGCGTTGCCTCGGACGGGTTTAGCACAGATACGCAGTATTTT. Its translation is CSVASDGFSTDTQYF.

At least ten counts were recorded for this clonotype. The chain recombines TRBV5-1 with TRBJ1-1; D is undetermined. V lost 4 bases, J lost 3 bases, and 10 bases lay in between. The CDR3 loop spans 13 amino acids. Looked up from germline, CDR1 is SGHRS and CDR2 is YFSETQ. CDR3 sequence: CASSSGRYTEAFF. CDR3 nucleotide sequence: TGCGCCAGCAGCAGCGGTCGTTACACTGAAGCTTTCTTT.